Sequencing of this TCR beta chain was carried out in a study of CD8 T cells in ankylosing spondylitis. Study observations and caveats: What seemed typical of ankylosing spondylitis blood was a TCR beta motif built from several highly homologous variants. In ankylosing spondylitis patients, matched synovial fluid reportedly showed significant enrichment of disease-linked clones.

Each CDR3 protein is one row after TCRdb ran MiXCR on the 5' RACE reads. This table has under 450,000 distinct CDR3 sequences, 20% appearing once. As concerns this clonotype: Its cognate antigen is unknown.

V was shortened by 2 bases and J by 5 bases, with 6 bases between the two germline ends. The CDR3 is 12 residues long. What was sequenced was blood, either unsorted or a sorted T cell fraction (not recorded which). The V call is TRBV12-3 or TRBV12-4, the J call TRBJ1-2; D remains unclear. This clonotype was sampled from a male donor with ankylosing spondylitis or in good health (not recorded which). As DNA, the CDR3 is TGTGCCAGCAGTTTAAGGGAGTATGGCTACACCTTC. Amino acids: CASSLREYGYTF.